This T cell receptor beta chain was sequenced for a study of stem cell transplantation in POMP-related autoinflammatory disease. Study conclusions and caveats: In PRAID patients, the number of distinct TRB V-J gene pairings was restricted. In patients with PRAID, every analyzed T-cell subset tended to show lower diversity and higher clonality.

PRAID featured prominent immunodeficiency. Assay: immunoSEQ multiplex PCR; the TCRdb copy retains only in-frame clones and omits some. This table has around 26,000 clones, approximately 78% appearing once. The V and J ends lost 0 bases and 7 bases, in that order; junction bases with no gene match: 6. The CDR3 has 14 residues. Germline V lookup: CDR1 GTSNPN, CDR2 SVGIG (reference sequence). Of note for this clone: Antigen unknown.

The sequences come from CD4+ T cells from PBMCs, collected before stem cell transplantation. The rearrangement joins TRBV30 to TRBJ1-1, with 9 nucleotides matching TRBD1. The TCR sequence derives from a human donor with POMP-related autoinflammation and immune dysregulation (PRAID). CDR3 sequence (DNA): TGTGCCTGGAGTGTATGGGACAGGGTTAGTGAAGCTTTCTTT. Translating it yields CAWSVWDRVSEAFF.